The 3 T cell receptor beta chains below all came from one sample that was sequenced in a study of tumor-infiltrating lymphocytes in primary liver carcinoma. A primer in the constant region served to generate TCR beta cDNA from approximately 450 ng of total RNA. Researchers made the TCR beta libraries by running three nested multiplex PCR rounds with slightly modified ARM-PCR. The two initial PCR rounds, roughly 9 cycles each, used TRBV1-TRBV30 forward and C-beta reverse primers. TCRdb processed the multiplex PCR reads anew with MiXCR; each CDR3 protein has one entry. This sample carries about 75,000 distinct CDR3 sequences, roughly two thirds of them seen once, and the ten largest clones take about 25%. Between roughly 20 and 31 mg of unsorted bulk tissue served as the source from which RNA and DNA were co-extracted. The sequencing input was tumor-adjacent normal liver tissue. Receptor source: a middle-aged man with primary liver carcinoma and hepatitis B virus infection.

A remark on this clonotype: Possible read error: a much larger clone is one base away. The CDR3, as DNA: TGTGCCAGCAGCTTAGAACCGGGAGAGCCAAGGGAGCAGTACTTC. Its protein is CASSLEPGEPREQYF. The V call is TRBV7-9, the J call TRBJ2-7; possibly TRBD2 for D (6 bases). CDR1 is SEHNR, CDR2 FQNEAQ, per germline (reference sequence). The CDR3 is 15 amino acids. V gave up 1 base and J gave up 7 bases, with 17 bases separating them.

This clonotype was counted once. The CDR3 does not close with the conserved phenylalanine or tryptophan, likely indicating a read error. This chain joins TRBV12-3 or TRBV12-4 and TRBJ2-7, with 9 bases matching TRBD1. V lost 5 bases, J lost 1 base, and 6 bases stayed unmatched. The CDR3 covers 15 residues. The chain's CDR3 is CASSMETGGSYEQYY. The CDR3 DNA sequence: TGTGCCAGCAGTATGGAGACAGGGGGGTCCTACGAGCAGTACTAC.

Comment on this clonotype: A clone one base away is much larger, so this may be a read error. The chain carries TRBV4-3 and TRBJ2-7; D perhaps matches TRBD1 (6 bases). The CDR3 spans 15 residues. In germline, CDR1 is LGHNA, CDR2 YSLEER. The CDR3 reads CTSRQDLTGSYEQYF. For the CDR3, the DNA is TGCACCAGCAGACAAGACCTGACAGGCTCCTACGAGCAGTACTTC.